The TCR beta chain under discussion was sequenced for a study of early T cells in non-severe SARS-CoV-2 infection. Across the whole study: The study sequenced bulk RNA from unsorted whole blood, with chains unpaired.

The CDR3 has 13 amino acids. Germline V lookup: CDR1 LGHDT, CDR2 YNNKEL (reference sequence). Trimming shortened V by 4 bases and J by 14 bases, and 20 bases separated the two germline ends. This clonotype was observed many times. The TCR library protocol was used to attach unique molecular identifiers. These identifiers were attached to individual cDNA molecules. TCRdb recomputed calls from the 5' RACE reads with MiXCR, one row per CDR3 protein. The sample includes about 90,000 distinct CDR3 sequences, 12% of them seen just once. This sequence was found in an adult who was a healthcare worker with PCR-confirmed SARS-CoV-2 infection or an uninfected control (not recorded which). V usage is TRBV3-1 and J usage is TRBJ1-2; no firm D call. The material sequenced was whole blood, taken at baseline. For the CDR3, the DNA is TGTGCCAGCAGCCGTCCTCCCAATGGGGAGAGAACCTTC. The encoded protein is CASSRPPNGERTF.